A single sample gave rise to the 4 T cell receptor beta chains below, sequenced in a study of T cells expressing NK-cell markers. TCRdb reprocessed the 5' RACE reads and keeps a single row for each CDR3 protein, giving no DNA. The repertoire table contains roughly 180,000 distinct CDR3 sequences. Material: blood T cells: a sorted CD56 or NKG2C T cell subset, CD4+ or CD8+ T cells, or bulk PBMC T cells (not recorded which). The source of these receptors is a woman between 18 and 70 years old in good health.

The chain couples TRBV7-8 to TRBJ2-5; TCRdb designates TRBD1, a call that cannot be tested without DNA. The germline V gene encodes CDR1 SGHVS and CDR2 FQNEAQ. The CDR3 extends over 14 amino acids. CDR3 in amino acids: CASSQWGKWETQYF.

The chain couples TRBV5-1 to TRBJ1-4; TCRdb's D gene call, TRBD1, goes unchecked for lack of DNA. Germline-derived CDR1 and CDR2 are SGHRS and YFSETQ. The CDR3 is 16 amino acids. CDR3 sequence: CASSERPGTGDEKLFF.

The genes are TRBV10-3 and TRBJ2-1. From germline, CDR1 is ENHRY and CDR2 SYGVKD. This CDR3 is built from 13 residues. CDR3 residues: CAISPAVQNEQFF.

The genes are TRBV5-1 and TRBJ2-1; TCRdb reports TRBD1, a call that lacks DNA to check it against. The germline V gene encodes CDR1 SGHRS and CDR2 YFSETQ. The CDR3 loop spans 14 amino acids. CDR3 sequence: CASEPRTGGYEQFF.